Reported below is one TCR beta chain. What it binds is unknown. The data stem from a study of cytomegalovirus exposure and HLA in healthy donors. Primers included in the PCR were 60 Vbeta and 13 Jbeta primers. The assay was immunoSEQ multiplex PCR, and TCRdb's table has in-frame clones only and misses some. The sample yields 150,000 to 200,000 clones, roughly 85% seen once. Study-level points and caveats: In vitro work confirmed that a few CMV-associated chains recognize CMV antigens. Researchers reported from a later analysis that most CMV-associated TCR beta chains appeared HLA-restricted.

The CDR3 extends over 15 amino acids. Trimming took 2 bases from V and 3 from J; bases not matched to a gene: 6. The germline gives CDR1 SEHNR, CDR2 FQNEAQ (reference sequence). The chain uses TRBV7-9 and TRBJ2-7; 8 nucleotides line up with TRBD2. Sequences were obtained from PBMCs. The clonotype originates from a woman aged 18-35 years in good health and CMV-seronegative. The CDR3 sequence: CASSLRSGRIYEQYF. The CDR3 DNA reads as TGTGCCAGCAGCTTACGGAGCGGGAGAATCTACGAGCAGTACTTC. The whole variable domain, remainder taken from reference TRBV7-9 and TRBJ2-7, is DTGVSQNPRHKITKRGQNVTFRCDPISEHNRLYWYRQTLGQGPEFLTYFQNEAQLEKSRLLSDRFSAERPKGSFSTLEIQRTEQGDSAMYLCASSLRSGRIYEQYFGPGTRLTVT.